The T cell receptor beta chain under discussion was sequenced for a study of siplizumab effects on memory and regulatory T cells. The CDR3 sequence is 13 residues long. From germline, CDR1 is SGHKS and CDR2 YYEKEE (reference sequence). Trimming cost V 2 bases and J 1 base, with 6 bases left between them. The study's findings and limits: Memory T cells appeared less diverse than naive cells, which seemed to contribute substantially to alloresponse.

In the case of this clone: Its antigen is not known.

Per sample, roughly 9.5 x 10^4 TCR templates were assayed. The data were produced by immunoSEQ multiplex PCR, yet TCRdb's version contains in-frame clones alone and is incomplete. This sample carries over 80,000 clones, about nine tenths of them seen once, and the ten largest clones take approximately 1.5%. This TCR was recovered from a human donor in good health. The rearrangement joins TRBV5-5 to TRBJ1-1, with unresolved D. Sequencing was performed on Tregs sorted from blood. The chain's CDR3 is CASSFMWNTEAFF. CDR3 nucleotides: TGTGCCAGCAGCTTTATGTGGAACACTGAAGCTTTCTTT.